Listed here is a single T cell receptor beta chain. PCR involved 60 Vbeta and 13 Jbeta primers. The data were produced by immunoSEQ multiplex PCR, yet TCRdb's version contains in-frame clones alone and is incomplete. The profile shows some 180,000 clones, 65% to 90% of them singletons. Germline CDR1 and CDR2: SGHAT and FQNNGV. Trimming removed 1 base at V and 7 bases at J, with 14 bases between. The CDR3 has 14 amino acids. The data originate from a study of cytomegalovirus exposure and HLA in healthy donors. The sequenced material came from PBMCs. This receptor was obtained from a male donor in good health and CMV-seronegative. The V and J genes are TRBV11-2 and TRBJ2-7, with no clear D. CDR3 sequence: CASSLVSGLGEQYF. The CDR3, as DNA: TGTGCCAGCAGCTTAGTTTCGGGTCTAGGTGAGCAGTACTTC.